The 13 T cell receptor beta chains given below trace back to one sample, sequenced in a study of early stage breast cancer tumors. The table came from immunoSEQ multiplex PCR; TCRdb's copy has only in-frame clones and leaves some out. The table shows fewer than 80,000 clones, with 65% to 85% occurring only once. The sequencing sample was made of blood. All receptors derive from a middle-aged person with breast cancer.

CDR3 DNA sequence: TGTGCCAGCAGCTCTAGTGTGCGGCTTAGCCGGAATGAGCAGTTCTTC. It specifies CASSSSVRLSRNEQFF. The chain is built from TRBV5-5 and TRBJ2-1; D gene unclear. The germline V gene has CDR1 SGHKS and CDR2 YYEKEE (reference sequence). The CDR3 totals 16 residues. V lost 3 bases, J lost 7 bases, and 20 bases lay in between.

A note on this clone: An end of the junction does not agree with germline; a read error may underlie this. The rearrangement links TRBV19 to TRBJ1-4; D possibly corresponds to TRBD1 (5 bases). The V gene's germline CDR1 is LNHDA and CDR2 SQIVND (reference sequence). The CDR3 sequence is 14 residues long. The CDR3: CASSVRATNEKLFF. CDR3 sequence (DNA): TGTGCCAGTAGTGTCAGGGCAACAAATGAAAAACTGTTTTTT. Looking up the rest from reference TRBV19 and TRBJ1-4 gives the full variable domain: DGGITQSPKYLFRKEGQNVTLSCEQNLNHDAMYWYRQDPGQGLRLIYYSQIVNDFQKGDIAEGYSVSREKKESFPLTVTSAQKNPTAFYLCASSVRATNEKLFFGSGTQLSVL.

The gene calls are TRBV19 and TRBJ2-1; D call uncertain. The CDR3 covers 18 residues. The V end lost 1 base, the J end lost 0 bases, and 16 bases lay between the germline ends. In germline, CDR1 is LNHDA, CDR2 SQIVND (reference sequence). Written as DNA, the CDR3 is TGTGCCAGTAGTATAGTTCGAGGAGTAAAAAGCTCCTACAATGAGCAGTTCTTC. This translates into CASSIVRGVKSSYNEQFF.

The rearrangement links TRBV28 to TRBJ2-1; a weak D match, TRBD1 (5 bases). This CDR3 has 13 amino acids. With 4 bases removed from V and 7 bases from J, the gap between germline ends came to 11 bases. Germline CDR1 is MDHEN and CDR2 is SYDVKM. In DNA form, the CDR3 reads TGTGCCAGCAGTTCCTATTCAGGGAATGAGCAGTTCTTC. Translation gives CASSSYSGNEQFF.

The sample holds a few counts of this clone. V usage is TRBV28 and J usage is TRBJ1-5; D ambiguous. Germline V gene data show CDR1 as MDHEN and CDR2 as SYDVKM. V was clipped by 2 bases and J by 5 bases, with 4 bases between them. This CDR3 contains 12 residues. The CDR3 DNA is TGTGCCAGCAGTTTAAGGTATCAGCCCCAGCATTTT. Translated: CASSLRYQPQHF.

The chain is built from TRBV7-9 and TRBJ2-1, with D possibly TRBD1 on 5 matching bases. The CDR3 extends over 11 amino acids. The ends were cut back, 5 bases at V and 13 bases at J, with 12 bases in the middle. CDR1 is SEHNR and CDR2 is FQNEAQ in the germline V gene (reference sequence). CDR3 coding DNA: TGTGCCAGCAGCGTTCAGGGTGGCCAGTTCTTC. Translated, it gives CASSVQGGQFF.

The chain links TRBV25-1 to TRBJ2-1, with D perhaps being TRBD1 or TRBD2 (5 bases each). This CDR3 spans 15 amino acids. V was shortened by 3 bases and J by 5 bases, with 14 bases between the two germline ends. The germline V gene encodes CDR1 MGHDK and CDR2 SYGVNS. The CDR3 is CASSDLGLGDNEQFF. CDR3 in DNA: TGTGCCAGCAGTGATTTAGGATTGGGGGACAATGAGCAGTTCTTC.

This clone was recorded only once. The chain has TRBV9 and TRBJ2-6; D is uncertain. Germline V gives CDR1 SGDLS, CDR2 YYNGEE. CDR3 length: 18 residues. V was shortened by 1 base and J by 1 base, with 15 bases between the two germline ends. The CDR3 is CASSVSRVGESGANVLTF. CDR3 coding DNA: TGTGCCAGCAGCGTATCAAGGGTAGGAGAGTCTGGGGCCAACGTCCTGACTTTC.

The chain employs TRBV30 and TRBJ1-5, with D possibly TRBD1 on 6 matching bases. The CDR3 consists of 16 residues. CDR1 is GTSNPN and CDR2 is SVGIG in the germline V gene (reference sequence). V was shortened by 0 bases and J by 7 bases, with 19 bases between the two germline ends. CDR3 sequence (DNA): TGTGCCTGGAGTGTAAGTGGGGTCAGGGGAAGCCAGCCCCAGCATTTT. Translated, it gives CAWSVSGVRGSQPQHF. Full variable domain (remainder filled in from reference TRBV30 and TRBJ1-5): SQTIHQWPATLVQPVGSPLSLECTVEGTSNPNLYWYRQAAGRGLQLLFYSVGIGQISSEVPQNLSASRPQDRQFILSSKKLLLSDSGFYLCAWSVSGVRGSQPQHFGDGTRLSIL.

DNA of the CDR3: TGTGCCAGCAGCAGGCCGGGTTGGGCTTACAACTATGGCTACACCTTC. Protein product: CASSRPGWAYNYGYTF. This chain joins TRBV5-6 and TRBJ1-2, with D unresolved. The ends were cut back, 4 bases at V and 2 bases at J, with 18 bases in the middle. The CDR3 sequence is 16 residues long. Germline-derived CDR1 and CDR2 are SGHDT and YYEEEE.

The rearrangement links TRBV27 to TRBJ2-3, with D uncertain. The CDR3 extends over 13 amino acids. Germline-derived CDR1 and CDR2 are MNHEY and SMNVEV (reference sequence). V lost 0 bases to trimming and J lost 5 bases, with 6 bases between them. DNA of the CDR3: TGTGCCAGCAGTTTATCGCTCGAAGATACGCAGTATTTT. Its translation is CASSLSLEDTQYF.

The chain employs TRBV5-1 and TRBJ2-7; D might be TRBD1 (6 bases). The CDR3 length is 14 residues. Germline CDR1 SGHRS, CDR2 YFSETQ. The ends were cut back, 0 bases at V and 3 bases at J, with 10 bases in the middle. Here the CDR3 DNA reads TGCGCCAGCAGCTTGGGAAACAGGGACTACGAGCAGTACTTC. This encodes CASSLGNRDYEQYF. The full variable domain, completed using reference TRBV5-1 and TRBJ2-7, is KAGVTQTPRYLIKTRGQQVTLSCSPISGHRSVSWYQQTPGQGLQFLFEYFSETQRNKGNFPGRFSGRQFSNSRSEMNVSTLELGDSALYLCASSLGNRDYEQYFGPGTRLTVT.

V usage is TRBV7-9 and J usage is TRBJ1-4, with 9 positions matching TRBD1. Germline V CDR1 and CDR2: SEHNR, FQNEAQ (reference sequence). After removal of 5 bases from V and 5 bases from J, the junction contained 9 bases not matched to a gene. This CDR3 contains 16 residues. The CDR3 is CASSGPWTGANEKLFF. The CDR3 DNA reads as TGTGCCAGCAGCGGCCCATGGACAGGGGCCAATGAAAAACTGTTTTTT.